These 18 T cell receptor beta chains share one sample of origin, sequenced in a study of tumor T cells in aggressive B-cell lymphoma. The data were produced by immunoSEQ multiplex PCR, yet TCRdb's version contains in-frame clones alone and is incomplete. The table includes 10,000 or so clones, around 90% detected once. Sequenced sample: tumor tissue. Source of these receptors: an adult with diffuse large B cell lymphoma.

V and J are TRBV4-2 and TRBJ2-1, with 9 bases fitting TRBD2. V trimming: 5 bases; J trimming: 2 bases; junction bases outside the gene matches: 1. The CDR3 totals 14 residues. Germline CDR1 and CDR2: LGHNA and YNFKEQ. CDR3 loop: CASSGLATYNEQFF. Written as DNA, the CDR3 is TGTGCCAGCAGCGGACTAGCGACCTACAATGAGCAGTTCTTC.

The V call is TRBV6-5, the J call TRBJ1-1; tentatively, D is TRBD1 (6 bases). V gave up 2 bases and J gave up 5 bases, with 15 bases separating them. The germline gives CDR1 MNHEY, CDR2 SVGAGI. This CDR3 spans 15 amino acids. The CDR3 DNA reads TGTGCCAGCAGTTACAATCGGGGGCGGGGGACTGAAGCTTTCTTT. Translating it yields CASSYNRGRGTEAFF.

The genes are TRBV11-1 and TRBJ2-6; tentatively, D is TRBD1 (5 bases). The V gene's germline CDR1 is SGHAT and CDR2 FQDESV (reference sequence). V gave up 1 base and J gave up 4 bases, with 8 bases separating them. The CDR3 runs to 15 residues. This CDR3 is CASSLEGFGANVLTF. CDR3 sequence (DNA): TGTGCCAGCAGCTTAGAGGGGTTCGGGGCCAACGTCCTGACTTTC.

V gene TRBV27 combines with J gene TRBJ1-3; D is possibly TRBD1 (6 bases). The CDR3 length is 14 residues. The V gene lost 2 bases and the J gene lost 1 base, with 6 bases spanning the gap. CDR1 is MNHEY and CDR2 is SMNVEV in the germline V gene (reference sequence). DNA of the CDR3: TGTGCCAGCAGTTTAACAGGGTCTGGAAACACCATATATTTT. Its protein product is CASSLTGSGNTIYF.

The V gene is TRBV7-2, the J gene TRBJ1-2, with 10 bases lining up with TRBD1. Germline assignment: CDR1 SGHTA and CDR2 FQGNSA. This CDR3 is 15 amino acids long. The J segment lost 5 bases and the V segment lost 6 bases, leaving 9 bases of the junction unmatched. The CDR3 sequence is CASSPGTGVGYGYTF. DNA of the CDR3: TGTGCCAGCAGTCCCGGGACAGGGGTGGGGTATGGCTACACCTTC.

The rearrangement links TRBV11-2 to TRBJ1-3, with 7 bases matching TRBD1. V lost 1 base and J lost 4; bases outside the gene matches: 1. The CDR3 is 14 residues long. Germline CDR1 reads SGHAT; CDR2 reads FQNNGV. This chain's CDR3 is CASSLGTGGNTIYF. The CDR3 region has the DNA TGTGCCAGCAGCTTAGGGACAGGAGGAAACACCATATATTTT.

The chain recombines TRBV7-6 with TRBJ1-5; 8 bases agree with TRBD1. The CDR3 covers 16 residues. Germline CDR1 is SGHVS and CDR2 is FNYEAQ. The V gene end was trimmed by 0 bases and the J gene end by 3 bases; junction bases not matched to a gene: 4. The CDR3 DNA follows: TGTGCCAGCAGCTTAGCGGCGGGACAGGTCAATCAGCCCCAGCATTTT. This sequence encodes CASSLAAGQVNQPQHF. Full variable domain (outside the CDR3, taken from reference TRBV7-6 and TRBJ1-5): GAGVSQSPRYKVTKRGQDVALRCDPISGHVSLYWYRQALGQGPEFLTYFNYEAQQDKSGLPNDRFSAERPEGSISTLTIQRTEQRDSAMYRCASSLAAGQVNQPQHFGDGTRLSIL.

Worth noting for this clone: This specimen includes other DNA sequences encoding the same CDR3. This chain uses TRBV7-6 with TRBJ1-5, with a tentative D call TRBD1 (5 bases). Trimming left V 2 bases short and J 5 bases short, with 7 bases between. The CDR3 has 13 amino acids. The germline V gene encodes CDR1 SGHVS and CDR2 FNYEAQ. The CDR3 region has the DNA TGTGCCAGCAGCTTACGCAGGGATCAGCCCCAGCATTTT. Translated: CASSLRRDQPQHF.

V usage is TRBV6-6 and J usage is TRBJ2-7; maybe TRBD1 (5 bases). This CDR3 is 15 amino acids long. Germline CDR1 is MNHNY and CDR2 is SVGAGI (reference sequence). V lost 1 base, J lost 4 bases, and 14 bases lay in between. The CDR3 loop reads CASSYLGQGIYEQYF. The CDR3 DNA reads TGTGCCAGCAGTTACTTAGGTCAGGGAATTTACGAGCAGTACTTC.

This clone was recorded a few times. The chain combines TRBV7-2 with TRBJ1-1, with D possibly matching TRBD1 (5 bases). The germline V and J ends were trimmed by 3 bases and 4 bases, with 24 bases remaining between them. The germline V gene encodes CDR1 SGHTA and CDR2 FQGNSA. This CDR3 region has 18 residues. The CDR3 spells CASSFSRGSVSVRTEAFF. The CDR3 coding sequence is TGTGCCAGCAGCTTCAGTCGGGGGTCGGTGTCTGTACGCACTGAAGCTTTCTTT.

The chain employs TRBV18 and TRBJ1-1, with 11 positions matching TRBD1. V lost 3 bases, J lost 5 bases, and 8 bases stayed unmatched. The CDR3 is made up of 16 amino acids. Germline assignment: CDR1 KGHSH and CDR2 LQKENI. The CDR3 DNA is TGTGCCAGCTCACCCTTAGGGACAGGGGGTGGAACTGAAGCTTTCTTT. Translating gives CASSPLGTGGGTEAFF.

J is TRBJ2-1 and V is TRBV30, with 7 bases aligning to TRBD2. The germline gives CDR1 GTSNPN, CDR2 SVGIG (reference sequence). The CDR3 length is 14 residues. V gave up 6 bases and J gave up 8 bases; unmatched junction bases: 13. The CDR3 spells CACLGEGLGDEQFF. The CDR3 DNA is TGTGCCTGCCTAGGGGAGGGCCTCGGGGATGAGCAGTTCTTC.

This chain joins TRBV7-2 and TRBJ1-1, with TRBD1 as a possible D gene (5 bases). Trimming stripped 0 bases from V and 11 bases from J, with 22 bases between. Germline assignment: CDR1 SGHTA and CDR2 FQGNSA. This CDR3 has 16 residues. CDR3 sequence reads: CASSLALAGPTLKAFF. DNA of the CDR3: TGTGCCAGCAGCTTAGCGCTGGCGGGGCCGACTTTGAAGGCTTTCTTT.

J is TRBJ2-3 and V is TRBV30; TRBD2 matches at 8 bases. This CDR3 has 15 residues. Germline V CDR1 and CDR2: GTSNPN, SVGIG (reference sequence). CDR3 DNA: TGTGTCCTCATGCGCGGGTCAGGGGCGGGAGGTACGCAGTATTTT. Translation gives CVLMRGSGAGGTQYF.

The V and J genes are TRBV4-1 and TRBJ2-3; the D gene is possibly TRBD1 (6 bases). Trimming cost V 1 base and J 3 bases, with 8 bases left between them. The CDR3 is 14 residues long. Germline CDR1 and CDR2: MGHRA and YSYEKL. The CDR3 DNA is TGCGCCAGCAGCCAAGGGGGGCGGACAGATACGCAGTATTTT. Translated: CASSQGGRTDTQYF.

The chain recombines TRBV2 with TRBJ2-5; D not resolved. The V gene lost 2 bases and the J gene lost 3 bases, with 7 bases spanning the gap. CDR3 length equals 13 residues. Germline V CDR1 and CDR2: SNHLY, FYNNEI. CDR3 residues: CASSEQAKETQYF. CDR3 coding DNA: TGTGCCAGCAGTGAACAGGCAAAAGAGACCCAGTACTTC.

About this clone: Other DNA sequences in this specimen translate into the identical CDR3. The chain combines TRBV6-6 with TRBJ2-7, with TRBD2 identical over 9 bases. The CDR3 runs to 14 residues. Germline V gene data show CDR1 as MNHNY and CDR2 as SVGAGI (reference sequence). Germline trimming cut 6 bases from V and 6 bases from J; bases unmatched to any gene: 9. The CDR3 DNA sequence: TGTGCCAGCAGACCAGAGCGGGAGGTCTCCGAGCAGTACTTC. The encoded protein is CASRPEREVSEQYF.

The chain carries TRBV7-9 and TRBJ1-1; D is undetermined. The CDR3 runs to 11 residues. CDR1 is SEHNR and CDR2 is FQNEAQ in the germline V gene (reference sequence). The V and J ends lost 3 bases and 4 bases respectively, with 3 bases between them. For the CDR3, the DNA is TGTGCCAGCAGCTTCGGCACTGAAGCTTTCTTT. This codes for CASSFGTEAFF. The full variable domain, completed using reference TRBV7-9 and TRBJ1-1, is DTGVSQNPRHKITKRGQNVTFRCDPISEHNRLYWYRQTLGQGPEFLTYFQNEAQLEKSRLLSDRFSAERPKGSFSTLEIQRTEQGDSAMYLCASSFGTEAFFGQGTRLTVV.